The rows below give T cell receptor beta chains drawn from one sample of a study of control samples from healthy donors and cancer patients. The repertoire was sequenced with immunoSEQ multiplex PCR; TCRdb's copy has only in-frame clones and lacks some. The sample records 140,000 to 150,000 clones, 91% being singletons. The sequenced sample consisted of blood. These receptors were taken from a man aged 25-40 years in good health. Each CDR3 is given without its conserved first and last residue. Some rows have no size entry. The others give once, few or many, or a class for an expanded clone.

V: TRBV10-3
size: -
J: TRBJ2-2
CDR3: AISESRWTGGELF

V: TRBV18
size: -
J: TRBJ1-6
CDR3: ASSVEGFSPLH

V: TRBV6-4
size: -
J: TRBJ2-3
CDR3: ASSERGGTDTQY

V: TRBV7-9
size: -
J: TRBJ1-4
CDR3: ASSLFGGNSEKLF

V: TRBV11-3
size: -
J: TRBJ1-5
CDR3: ASITSQYNQPQH

V: TRBV19
size: -
J: TRBJ1-1
CDR3: ASSIALTEMNTEAF

V: TRBV5-1
size: -
J: TRBJ1-1
CDR3: ASSRGNTEAF

V: TRBV5-4
size: -
J: TRBJ2-7
CDR3: ASSTDRPGEQY

V: TRBV13
size: -
J: TRBJ2-7
CDR3: ASSLGRGSYEQY

V: TRBV9
size: -
J: TRBJ2-5
CDR3: ASSVEGWGETQY

V: TRBV5-1
size: -
J: TRBJ1-2
CDR3: ASSLGQVPSTYGYT

V: TRBV27
size: -
J: TRBJ2-7
CDR3: ASSLGQGWYEQY

V: TRBV5-1
size: -
J: TRBJ2-3
CDR3: ASSQGIFAGGINTQY

V: TRBV19
size: few
J: TRBJ2-7
CDR3: ASSPRGSREQY

V: TRBV7-7
size: -
J: TRBJ2-1
CDR3: ASSNSDYNEQF

V: TRBV7-3
size: -
J: TRBJ2-7
CDR3: ASSLSAGRFHEQY

V: TRBV28
size: -
J: TRBJ2-7
CDR3: ASSFLAHEQY

V: TRBV27
size: -
J: TRBJ1-2
CDR3: ASSSPGQGTYGYT

V: TRBV15
size: -
J: TRBJ1-2
CDR3: ATSSGVEGYT

V: TRBV5-5
size: -
J: TRBJ1-1
CDR3: ASSSTGQADMNTEAF

V: TRBV5-6
size: -
J: TRBJ2-7
CDR3: ASSSMVRQTYEQY

V: TRBV18
size: -
J: TRBJ2-1
CDR3: ASSTTGFRDEQF

V: TRBV29-1
size: -
J: TRBJ1-2
CDR3: SVEHPSGGYT

V: TRBV5-1
size: few
J: TRBJ2-7
CDR3: ASSPGGILHEQY

V: TRBV6-5
size: -
J: TRBJ2-7
CDR3: ASSYFGDHYEQY

V: TRBV28
size: -
J: TRBJ1-2
CDR3: ASSLSGGALYGYT

V: TRBV14
size: -
J: TRBJ2-7
CDR3: ASSQIGGFSPSEQY

V: TRBV28
size: -
J: TRBJ2-7
CDR3: ASGGGTYEQY

V: TRBV19
size: -
J: TRBJ2-7
CDR3: ASGQGAGYEQY

V: TRBV15
size: -
J: TRBJ2-1
CDR3: ATSRQLAGGRPVGSYNEQF

V: TRBV2
size: -
J: TRBJ1-2
CDR3: ASSEGGVDPSYGYT

V: TRBV12-5
size: -
J: TRBJ1-5
CDR3: ASGPILGQGDQPQH

V: TRBV10-1
size: -
J: TRBJ2-1
CDR3: ASSEEVYNEQF

V: TRBV6-4
size: -
J: TRBJ1-1
CDR3: ASSPGTMNTEAF

V: TRBV24-1
size: once
J: TRBJ2-5
CDR3: ATRGTAQETQY